These 26 T cell receptor beta chains share one sample of origin, sequenced in a study of CD8 T cells in ankylosing spondylitis. TCRdb used MiXCR to reprocess the 5' RACE reads, holding one entry per CDR3 protein. The sample consists of 150,000 to 200,000 distinct CDR3 sequences, around a third of them appearing once. Sequencing used synovial fluid, either unsorted or a sorted T cell fraction (not recorded which). The source of these receptors is a male donor with ankylosing spondylitis.

The chain uses TRBV20-1 and TRBJ1-2, with D possibly matching TRBD1 (6 bases). Looked up from germline, CDR1 is DFQATT and CDR2 is SNEGSKA (reference sequence). The ends were cut back, 3 bases at V and 4 bases at J, with 15 bases in the middle. The CDR3 is made up of 14 amino acids. In nucleotides, the CDR3 is TGCAGTGCTAGCCGGAGCGGGGGCGGCTATGGCTACACCTTC. Translating gives CSASRSGGGYGYTF.

The V call is TRBV2, the J call TRBJ1-1; 7 positions match TRBD1. CDR3 length equals 16 residues. Trimming cost V 8 bases and J 0 bases; bases outside gene matches: 12. Germline V gene sequence: CDR1 SNHLY, CDR2 FYNNEI. The CDR3 region has the DNA TGTGCCAGCGAGTGGGACAGCCGAATCATGAACACTGAAGCTTTCTTT. Translated, it gives CASEWDSRIMNTEAFF.

This clonotype turned up a few times. The J gene is TRBJ1-6, the V gene TRBV2; 7 bases align to TRBD1. Germline CDR1 reads SNHLY; CDR2 reads FYNNEI. The CDR3 sequence is 16 residues long. Trimming took 2 bases from V and 8 from J; bases not matched to a gene: 9. The CDR3, as DNA: TGTGCCAGCAGTGAACGCGGGGACAGTTCTTATTCACCCCTCCACTTT. This sequence encodes CASSERGDSSYSPLHF.

This clonotype was detected many times. This rearrangement joins TRBV4-2 to TRBJ1-5, with no clear D. Trimming removed 1 base from V and 3 bases from J, with 10 bases in between. This CDR3 has 15 amino acids. Germline V lookup: CDR1 LGHNA, CDR2 YNFKEQ. Here the CDR3 reads CASSQGGSLNQPQHF. In nucleotides, the CDR3 is TGTGCCAGCAGCCAAGGAGGGAGTCTCAATCAGCCCCAGCATTTT.

This clonotype was recorded many times. The chain combines TRBV4-1 with TRBJ2-2, with 7 bases aligning to TRBD2. Trimming took 0 bases from V and 4 from J; bases not matched to a gene: 2. Germline CDR1 MGHRA, CDR2 YSYEKL. The CDR3 runs to 15 residues. As DNA, the CDR3 is TGCGCCAGCAGCCAAGAGGGGGGGTCCACCGGGGAGCTGTTTTTT. Encoded protein: CASSQEGGSTGELFF.

The CDR3 sequence: CSARPGQGSAGELFF. CDR3 DNA: TGCAGTGCTCGACCGGGACAGGGGTCGGCCGGGGAGCTGTTTTTT. The chain carries TRBV20-1 and TRBJ2-2; TRBD1 matches 10 bases. The germline gives CDR1 DFQATT, CDR2 SNEGSKA (reference sequence). There are 15 residues in the CDR3. V shed 5 bases, J shed 6 bases, and the junction held 9 bases outside the gene matches.

This clonotype appeared a single time. A junction end diverges from the germline sequence, so it may reflect a read error. Here the CDR3 DNA reads TGTGCCAGCATCTCCCGGGACAGCCCTTGGGTCTTC. The encoded protein is CASISRDSPWVF. This chain links TRBV6-2 or TRBV6-3 with TRBJ2-1; TRBD1 agrees at 7 bases. This CDR3 spans 12 amino acids. Germline V gene lookup returns CDR1 MNHEY and CDR2 SVGEGT.

This sequence joins TRBV20-1 and TRBJ1-2; D gene unclear. CDR1 and CDR2 from the germline V gene are DFQATT and SNEGSKA (reference sequence). The CDR3 spans 12 residues. V was pared by 5 bases and J by 0 bases, with 7 bases between. CDR3 in amino acids: CSAGVPNYGYTF. CDR3 in DNA: TGCAGTGCTGGAGTCCCTAACTATGGCTACACCTTC.

The rearrangement uses TRBV20-1 and TRBJ2-7, with 12 bases lining up with TRBD2. Trimming cost V 6 bases and J 0 bases; bases outside gene matches: 3. Germline-derived CDR1 and CDR2 are DFQATT and SNEGSKA (reference sequence). The CDR3 is 14 amino acids. Here the CDR3 DNA reads TGCAGTGCCCAGACTAGCGGGAGCTCCTACGAGCAGTACTTC. This encodes CSAQTSGSSYEQYF.

The sample holds a few counts of this clonotype. Mismatch with germline at one junction end may stem from a read error. The chain employs TRBV7-7 and TRBJ2-1, with D unclear. The CDR3 sequence is 14 residues long. Per the germline V gene, CDR1 is SSHAT and CDR2 is FNYEAQ (reference sequence). CDR3 region: CASSLTNQAGDLVF. The CDR3, as DNA: TGTGCTAGCAGCTTAACAAACCAAGCTGGAGATCTGGTCTTC.

The table lists this clonotype with many counts. This rearrangement joins TRBV11-2 to TRBJ2-7; 8 bases fit TRBD2. The germline V gene encodes CDR1 SGHAT and CDR2 FQNNGV. V gave up 1 base and J gave up 5 bases; unmatched junction bases: 10. The CDR3 covers 16 residues. CDR3 loop: CASSLGAGGSRNEQYF. Written as DNA, the CDR3 is TGTGCCAGCAGCTTAGGGGCGGGGGGATCGAGGAACGAGCAGTACTTC.

The chain links TRBV20-1 to TRBJ2-7; D might be TRBD2 (7 bases). V lost 5 bases and J 6 bases, leaving 11 bases between the germline ends. The germline gives CDR1 DFQATT, CDR2 SNEGSKA (reference sequence). The CDR3 is 11 residues long. For the CDR3, the DNA is TGCAGTGCTGGGGGGGCCGGCGAGCAGTACTTC. Amino acid sequence: CSAGGAGEQYF.

This clonotype was recorded a few times. The chain couples TRBV25-1 to TRBJ1-1; unclear D gene. The germline CDR1 and CDR2 sequences are MGHDK and SYGVNS. The CDR3 is made up of 12 amino acids. V gave up 3 bases and J gave up 7 bases, with 9 bases separating them. The CDR3 loop is CASSDVAGEAFF. As DNA, the CDR3 is TGTGCCAGCAGTGATGTGGCGGGTGAAGCTTTCTTT.

V and J are TRBV10-2 and TRBJ2-7; unclear D gene. With 3 bases removed from V and 4 bases from J, the gap between germline ends came to 10 bases. Germline assignment: CDR1 WSHSY and CDR2 SAAADI. This CDR3 contains 13 residues. CDR3 in DNA: TGCGCCAGCAGTGAACCAAAGGTGTACGAGCAGTACTTC. The encoded protein is CASSEPKVYEQYF.

Only a few counts were recorded for this clonotype. The V gene is TRBV5-1, the J gene TRBJ2-7; D possibly corresponds to TRBD1 (7 bases). Trimming shortened V by 3 bases and J by 5 bases, and 18 bases separated the two germline ends. The CDR3 spans 15 residues. The germline gives CDR1 SGHRS, CDR2 YFSETQ. The CDR3: CASSSQGGPRDEQYF. The CDR3 DNA is TGCGCCAGCAGCTCCCAGGGGGGTCCACGGGACGAGCAGTACTTC.

V usage is TRBV20-1 and J usage is TRBJ1-1; D not certain. The CDR3 loop spans 14 amino acids. Germline assignment: CDR1 DFQATT and CDR2 SNEGSKA (reference sequence). V gave up 6 bases and J gave up 0 bases, with 14 bases separating them. The CDR3 coding sequence is TGCAGTGCCCCCTGGGGAGGAATGAACACTGAAGCTTTCTTT. It translates to CSAPWGGMNTEAFF.

This clonotype was detected a few times. The V call is TRBV10-3, the J call TRBJ2-3; D might be TRBD1 (6 bases). The V gene's germline CDR1 is ENHRY and CDR2 SYGVKD. This CDR3 comprises 14 residues. The V end was cut by 6 bases, the J end by 2 bases, with 12 bases between. This chain's CDR3 is CAIRFDRSTDTQYF. Here the CDR3 DNA reads TGTGCCATCAGATTCGACAGGTCCACAGATACGCAGTATTTT.

The chain joins TRBV28 to TRBJ1-2; possible D gene TRBD1, 5 bases. The CDR3 sequence is 15 residues long. The V gene's germline CDR1 is MDHEN and CDR2 SYDVKM. The V and J ends lost 5 bases and 5 bases respectively, with 18 bases between them. CDR3 loop: CASSAQTGQGYGYTF. The CDR3 bases are TGTGCCAGCAGTGCTCAGACGGGGCAGGGTTATGGCTACACCTTC.

This clonotype occurred many times. The J gene is TRBJ2-7, the V gene TRBV20-1; D possibly matches TRBD1 or TRBD2 (5 bases each). CDR1 and CDR2 from the germline V gene are DFQATT and SNEGSKA (reference sequence). Between the trimmed V and J ends, which lost 6 bases and 3 bases, there was a span of 12 bases. This CDR3 comprises 12 residues. The CDR3 sequence is CSAKGRNYEQYF. Here the CDR3 DNA reads TGCAGTGCCAAGGGACGGAACTACGAGCAGTACTTC.

Ten or more counts support this clonotype. V and J are TRBV2 and TRBJ2-6, with D perhaps TRBD2 (5 bases). CDR1 is SNHLY, CDR2 FYNNEI, per germline. This CDR3 region has 16 residues. Trimming shortened V by 4 bases and J by 0 bases, and 10 bases separated the two germline ends. This CDR3 is CASSASSSSGANVLTF. The CDR3 DNA follows: TGTGCCAGCAGTGCTAGCTCCAGCTCTGGGGCCAACGTCCTGACTTTC. The whole variable domain, filled in from reference TRBV2 and TRBJ2-6, reads EPEVTQTPSHQVTQMGQEVILRCVPISNHLYFYWYRQILGQKVEFLVSFYNNEISEKSEIFDDQFSVERPDGSNFTLKIRSTKLEDSAMYFCASSASSSSGANVLTFGAGSRLTVL.

This sequence joins TRBV27 and TRBJ1-2; 7 bases line up with TRBD1. Looked up from germline, CDR1 is MNHEY and CDR2 is SMNVEV (reference sequence). The CDR3 is 13 amino acids. J was trimmed by 8 bases and V by 3 bases; bases with no gene match: 6. The CDR3 here is CASSLTGIGGYTF. The CDR3 DNA reads as TGTGCCAGCAGTTTGACAGGGATAGGGGGCTACACCTTC.

The chain is built from TRBV18 and TRBJ1-1; D is possibly TRBD1 (5 bases). CDR1 and CDR2 from the germline V gene are KGHSH and LQKENI. Trimming removed 0 bases from V and 5 bases from J, with 13 bases in between. This CDR3 is 15 amino acids long. CDR3 amino acids: CASSPPSRVGTEAFF. Written as DNA, the CDR3 is TGTGCCAGCTCACCACCTTCCAGGGTGGGGACTGAAGCTTTCTTT.

This clonotype counts as medium-sized. The chain links TRBV28 to TRBJ1-6; no clear D. There are 14 residues in the CDR3. Germline V lookup: CDR1 MDHEN, CDR2 SYDVKM. V shed 7 bases and J shed 7 bases, with 14 bases lying between them. The CDR3 region is CASTAGLTNSPLHF. The CDR3 DNA reads as TGTGCCAGCACCGCGGGATTAACGAATTCACCCCTCCACTTT.

This clonotype turned up a few times. This chain connects TRBV21-1 to TRBJ2-3; TRBD1 reflects the table's D call only, with no check against the DNA. TRBV21-1 is a documented pseudogene. The CDR3 extends over 15 amino acids. The CDR3 loop is CASSNGSWDTDTQYF. The CDR3 bases are TGTGCCAGCAGCAACGGGTCCTGGGACACAGATACGCAGTATTTT.

Ten or more counts support this clonotype. V usage is TRBV7-8 and J usage is TRBJ1-5; no clear D. The CDR3 contains 15 residues. Germline V CDR1 and CDR2: SGHVS, FQNEAQ. V was pared by 1 base and J by 9 bases, with 16 bases between. As DNA, the CDR3 is TGTGCCAGCAGCTTAGATGCGGCGGCCCGTGGGCCCCAGCATTTT. Its protein is CASSLDAAARGPQHF.

This rearrangement joins TRBV29-1 to TRBJ2-7; D unclear. The CDR3 contains 14 residues. Germline V gene lookup returns CDR1 SQVTM and CDR2 ANQGSEA. V was shortened by 6 bases and J by 2 bases, with 17 bases between the two germline ends. The CDR3 DNA is TGCAGCGTCGGACCGGACCCGACAACCTACGAGCAGTACTTC. Translation gives CSVGPDPTTYEQYF.